The rows below give T cell receptor beta chains drawn from one sample of a study of cytomegalovirus exposure and HLA in healthy donors. The method was immunoSEQ multiplex PCR; TCRdb's version includes in-frame clones alone and lacks a portion of them. Of under 350,000 clones listed, 80% to 90% are singletons. Sequencing input: PBMCs. These receptors were taken from a woman aged 18-29 years in good health and CMV-seronegative. Each CDR3 is given with its conserved first and last residue. D genes are given only for firm matches. Not all rows give a size; the values are once, few, many and, for expanded clones, a class.

j_call	d_call	cdr3_length	v_call	clone_size	cdr3_aa	cdr3_nt
TRBJ2-1	-	16	TRBV11-2	-	CASSLDLARGGNEQFF	TGTGCCAGCAGCTTAGACCTAGCGAGAGGCGGCAATGAGCAGTTCTTC
TRBJ2-3	TRBD1	15	TRBV15	-	CATSPTGEYTDTQYF	TGTGCCACCAGCCCGACAGGGGAATACACAGATACGCAGTATTTT
TRBJ2-1	TRBD2	15	TRBV11-2	-	CASSLLAGGPHEQFF	TGTGCCAGCAGCTTATTAGCGGGAGGGCCCCATGAGCAGTTCTTC
TRBJ2-7	TRBD1	14	TRBV9	-	CASSPQGGSYEQYF	TGTGCCAGCAGCCCACAGGGGGGAAGCTACGAGCAGTACTTC
TRBJ1-6	-	14	TRBV7-6	-	CASSPRPGGSPLHF	TGTGCCAGCAGCCCGAGACCCGGAGGTTCACCCCTCCACTTT
TRBJ2-7	TRBD1	16	TRBV7-8	-	CASSRLGQGARDEQYF	TGTGCCAGCAGCCGGCTAGGACAGGGGGCAAGGGACGAGCAGTACTTC
TRBJ1-5	-	17	TRBV19	once	CASSIRGMSDFNQPQHF	TGTGCCAGTAGTATAAGGGGGATGTCAGACTTCAATCAGCCCCAGCATTTT
TRBJ1-5	-	13	TRBV7-2	once	CASSSLSYEAQHF	TGTGCCAGCAGCTCGCTTAGTTATGAGGCCCAGCATTTT
TRBJ2-2	-	12	TRBV9	-	CASSVLTGELFF	TGTGCCAGCAGCGTTCTCACCGGGGAGCTGTTTTTT
TRBJ2-7	TRBD2	14	TRBV12-5	-	CASGTTSGGYEQYF	TGTGCTAGTGGTACTACTAGCGGCGGATACGAGCAGTACTTC
TRBJ1-2	TRBD1	12	TRBV19	-	CASRDSNYGYTF	TGTGCCAGCCGGGACAGTAACTATGGCTACACCTTC
TRBJ1-3	-	14	TRBV27	-	CASRPGGSGNTIYF	TGTGCCAGCAGGCCGGGGGGCTCTGGAAACACCATATATTTT
TRBJ1-2	TRBD1	19	TRBV4-3	-	CASSQGGGDREFGNYGYTF	TGCGCCAGCAGCCAAGGGGGTGGGGACAGGGAGTTTGGTAACTATGGCTACACCTTC
TRBJ1-4	-	13	TRBV14	-	CASSQGTDEKLFF	TGTGCCAGCAGCCAAGGGACTGATGAAAAACTGTTTTTT
TRBJ1-2	TRBD1	18	TRBV9	-	CASSVVDRGLRDIYGYTF	TGTGCCAGCAGCGTAGTAGACAGGGGGCTGCGCGATATTTATGGCTACACCTTC
TRBJ2-1	TRBD2	16	TRBV6-4	-	CASSAQAGATYNEQFF	TGTGCCAGCAGTGCCCAAGCGGGAGCGACCTACAATGAGCAGTTCTTC
TRBJ1-2	TRBD1	14	TRBV29-1	-	CSVPEGQGGYGYTF	TGCAGCGTTCCAGAAGGACAGGGGGGCTATGGCTACACCTTC
TRBJ1-6	-	12	TRBV6-6	-	CASSSVGSPLHF	TGTGCCAGCAGTTCGGTCGGTTCACCCCTCCACTTT
TRBJ1-1	TRBD1	14	TRBV27	-	CASSIGHRGTEAFF	TGTGCCAGCAGTATCGGTCACAGGGGCACTGAAGCTTTCTTT
TRBJ1-1	-	15	TRBV5-4	-	CASVSSRGINTEAFF	TGTGCCAGCGTCTCCTCGCGGGGGATCAACACTGAAGCTTTCTTT
TRBJ1-1	-	13	TRBV7-2	-	CASSLRENTEAFF	TGTGCCAGCAGCTTAAGAGAGAACACTGAAGCTTTCTTT
TRBJ1-3	TRBD1	15	TRBV6-5	-	CASSLGTASGNTIYF	TGTGCCAGCAGCCTGGGGACAGCCAGTGGAAACACCATATATTTT
TRBJ1-2	TRBD1	13	TRBV5-1	few	CASAPPDRDGYTF	TGCGCCAGCGCCCCCCCGGACAGGGATGGCTACACCTTC
TRBJ1-4	-	15	TRBV11-2	-	CASSLDRYRVARLFF	TGTGCCAGCAGCTTAGATCGTTACAGGGTTGCGAGACTGTTTTTT
TRBJ2-7	TRBD2	14	TRBV27	-	CASSSLGGAYEQYF	TGTGCCAGCAGTTCACTCGGGGGGGCCTACGAGCAGTACTTC
TRBJ1-5	-	15	TRBV2	-	CASSEIGSGNQPQHF	TGTGCCAGCAGCGAAATTGGTAGTGGCAATCAGCCCCAGCATTTT
TRBJ2-2	-	17	TRBV5-4	-	CASSLESWRQNTGELFF	TGTGCCAGCAGCTTGGAGTCCTGGCGGCAGAACACCGGGGAGCTGTTTTTT
TRBJ1-2	-	14	TRBV5-1	once	CASSIGQTNYGYTF	TGCGCCAGCAGCATAGGACAGACTAACTATGGCTACACCTTC
TRBJ1-5	-	17	TRBV7-2	-	CASSLSRGRDSNQPQHF	TGTGCCAGCAGCTTAAGCAGGGGAAGGGATAGCAATCAGCCCCAGCATTTT
TRBJ1-3	-	16	TRBV28	-	CASFNYGGFSGNTIYF	TGTGCCAGCTTCAACTACGGGGGTTTCTCTGGAAACACCATATATTTT
TRBJ2-7	-	13	TRBV29-1	once	CSVEGQLSYEQYF	TGCAGCGTTGAAGGACAGCTCTCCTACGAGCAGTACTTC
TRBJ1-2	-	16	TRBV6-5	-	CASSYSLPGEKVGYTF	TGTGCCAGCAGTTACTCGTTGCCAGGGGAGAAGGTTGGCTACACCTTC
TRBJ2-1	-	12	TRBV2	-	CASSGPSNEQFF	TGTGCCAGCAGTGGGCCTAGCAATGAGCAGTTCTTC
TRBJ2-5	TRBD2	14	TRBV6-5	-	CASSYGGVEETQYF	TGTGCCAGCAGTTACGGGGGGGTCGAAGAGACCCAGTACTTC
TRBJ1-2	-	15	TRBV27	once	CASRPDSRYNYGYTF	TGTGCCAGCAGACCCGACAGTCGATATAACTATGGCTACACCTTC
TRBJ2-5	-	11	TRBV18	few	CASSTQETQYF	TGTGCCAGCTCAACACAAGAGACCCAGTACTTC
TRBJ1-1	-	14	TRBV30	-	CAWSLLILGGEAFF	TGTGCCTGGAGTTTATTAATCTTAGGCGGAGAAGCTTTCTTT
TRBJ2-5	TRBD2	18	TRBV2	-	CASSDPLGLAGVQETQYF	TGTGCCAGCAGTGACCCTTTAGGACTAGCGGGAGTTCAAGAGACCCAGTACTTC
TRBJ2-2	TRBD2	15	TRBV6-5	few	CASSYGRGGTGELFF	TGTGCCAGCAGTTACGGTCGCGGGGGGACCGGGGAGCTGTTTTTT
TRBJ2-1	TRBD2	15	TRBV5-8	-	CASSLSGALYNEQFF	TGTGCCAGCAGCCTCAGCGGGGCCCTCTACAATGAGCAGTTCTTC
TRBJ2-2	-	15	TRBV10-1	-	CASSELDRDTGELFF	TGCGCCAGCAGTGAATTAGACAGAGACACCGGGGAGCTGTTTTTT
TRBJ1-1	TRBD1	14	TRBV9	-	CASSGNRGPTEAFF	TGTGCCAGCAGCGGAAACAGGGGGCCCACTGAAGCTTTCTTT
TRBJ2-7	-	13	TRBV19	-	CASSRGRGDEQYF	TGTGCCAGTTCCCGGGGCAGGGGCGACGAGCAGTACTTC
TRBJ1-2	TRBD1	14	TRBV6-1	-	CASAQGAQVYGYTF	TGTGCCAGCGCACAGGGGGCGCAGGTCTATGGCTACACCTTC
TRBJ2-2	TRBD2	15	TRBV2	-	CASSGQLAGSGELFF	TGTGCCAGCAGTGGACAACTAGCGGGGTCGGGGGAGCTGTTTTTT
TRBJ1-1	TRBD1	13	TRBV27	-	CASRSQGATEAFF	TGTGCCAGCAGGAGCCAGGGGGCCACTGAAGCTTTCTTT
TRBJ2-4	TRBD1	14	TRBV6-5	-	CASSKTGPKNIQYF	TGTGCCAGCAGTAAGACAGGGCCCAAAAACATTCAGTACTTC
TRBJ2-7	-	14	TRBV18	-	CASSPTGSSYEQYF	TGTGCCAGCTCACCAACAGGGAGCTCCTACGAGCAGTACTTC